The source of this T cell receptor beta chain is a study of radiotherapy plus CTLA-4 blockade in lung cancer. Overall study: Objective responses were seen in around 18% of patients, disease control in more than 30%. Study-wide results and limits: Radiotherapy plus ipilimumab was followed by expansion in blood of tumor-derived TCR clones.

Libraries were prepared by immunoSEQ multiplex PCR; TCRdb keeps only in-frame clonotypes and omits some of them. The sample lists some 25,000 clones; 60% to 75% were seen once. Germline CDR1 is SGHAT and CDR2 is FQDESV (reference sequence). Losses at the gene ends were 1 base for V and 4 bases for J; bases not matched to a gene: 2. This CDR3 is 14 amino acids long. On this clone itself: No antigen is known for it.

This receptor was taken from a human donor with non-small cell lung cancer whose response to radiotherapy plus ipilimumab could not be evaluated. J is TRBJ2-7 and V is TRBV11-1, with 9 bases aligning to TRBD2. The sample in question was peripheral blood, obtained from a patient treated with radiotherapy plus ipilimumab. The CDR3 region is CASSLEAGGYEQYF. CDR3 in DNA: TGTGCCAGCAGCTTAGAAGCGGGAGGTTACGAGCAGTACTTC.